This T cell receptor (beta chain) was sequenced during a study of T cells in Graves' hyperthyroidism and ophthalmopathy. Findings of the study overall: A median around 6.8 months before onset, the model predicted ophthalmopathy.

Germline lookup yields CDR1 DFQATT and CDR2 SNEGSKA (reference sequence). V lost 6 bases and J lost 6; bases outside the gene matches: 6. The CDR3 sequence is 14 residues long. Researchers took RNA transcripts and amplified the TCR beta CDR3 regions from them. The HTBI primer set was used in a first-round RT-PCR of the TCR CDR3. In TCRdb, the multiplex PCR reads were re-called with MiXCR into one record per CDR3 protein. The sample comprises roughly 500,000 distinct CDR3 sequences, around 14% of which are singletons, and 5.8% rests with the top ten. This clonotype was seen a few times. Its antigen is unknown. Newly diagnosed hyperthyroidism patients aged 18 to 65 years had disease lasting under 2 months. Clinical symptoms, serum thyroxine and TRAb, thyroid ultrasound and orbital computed tomography together formed the diagnostic basis. Using more than 8 ml of fresh peripheral blood, PBMCs were prepared.

This TCR was sampled from a woman in her twenties or thirties with Graves' hyperthyroidism that later progressed to Graves' ophthalmopathy. The rearrangement joins TRBV20-1 to TRBJ2-3, with 13 bases lining up with TRBD2. Sequencing used blood. The CDR3 sequence is CSAQTSGRADTQYF. The CDR3 DNA sequence: TGCAGTGCGCAAACTAGCGGGAGGGCCGATACGCAGTATTTT.